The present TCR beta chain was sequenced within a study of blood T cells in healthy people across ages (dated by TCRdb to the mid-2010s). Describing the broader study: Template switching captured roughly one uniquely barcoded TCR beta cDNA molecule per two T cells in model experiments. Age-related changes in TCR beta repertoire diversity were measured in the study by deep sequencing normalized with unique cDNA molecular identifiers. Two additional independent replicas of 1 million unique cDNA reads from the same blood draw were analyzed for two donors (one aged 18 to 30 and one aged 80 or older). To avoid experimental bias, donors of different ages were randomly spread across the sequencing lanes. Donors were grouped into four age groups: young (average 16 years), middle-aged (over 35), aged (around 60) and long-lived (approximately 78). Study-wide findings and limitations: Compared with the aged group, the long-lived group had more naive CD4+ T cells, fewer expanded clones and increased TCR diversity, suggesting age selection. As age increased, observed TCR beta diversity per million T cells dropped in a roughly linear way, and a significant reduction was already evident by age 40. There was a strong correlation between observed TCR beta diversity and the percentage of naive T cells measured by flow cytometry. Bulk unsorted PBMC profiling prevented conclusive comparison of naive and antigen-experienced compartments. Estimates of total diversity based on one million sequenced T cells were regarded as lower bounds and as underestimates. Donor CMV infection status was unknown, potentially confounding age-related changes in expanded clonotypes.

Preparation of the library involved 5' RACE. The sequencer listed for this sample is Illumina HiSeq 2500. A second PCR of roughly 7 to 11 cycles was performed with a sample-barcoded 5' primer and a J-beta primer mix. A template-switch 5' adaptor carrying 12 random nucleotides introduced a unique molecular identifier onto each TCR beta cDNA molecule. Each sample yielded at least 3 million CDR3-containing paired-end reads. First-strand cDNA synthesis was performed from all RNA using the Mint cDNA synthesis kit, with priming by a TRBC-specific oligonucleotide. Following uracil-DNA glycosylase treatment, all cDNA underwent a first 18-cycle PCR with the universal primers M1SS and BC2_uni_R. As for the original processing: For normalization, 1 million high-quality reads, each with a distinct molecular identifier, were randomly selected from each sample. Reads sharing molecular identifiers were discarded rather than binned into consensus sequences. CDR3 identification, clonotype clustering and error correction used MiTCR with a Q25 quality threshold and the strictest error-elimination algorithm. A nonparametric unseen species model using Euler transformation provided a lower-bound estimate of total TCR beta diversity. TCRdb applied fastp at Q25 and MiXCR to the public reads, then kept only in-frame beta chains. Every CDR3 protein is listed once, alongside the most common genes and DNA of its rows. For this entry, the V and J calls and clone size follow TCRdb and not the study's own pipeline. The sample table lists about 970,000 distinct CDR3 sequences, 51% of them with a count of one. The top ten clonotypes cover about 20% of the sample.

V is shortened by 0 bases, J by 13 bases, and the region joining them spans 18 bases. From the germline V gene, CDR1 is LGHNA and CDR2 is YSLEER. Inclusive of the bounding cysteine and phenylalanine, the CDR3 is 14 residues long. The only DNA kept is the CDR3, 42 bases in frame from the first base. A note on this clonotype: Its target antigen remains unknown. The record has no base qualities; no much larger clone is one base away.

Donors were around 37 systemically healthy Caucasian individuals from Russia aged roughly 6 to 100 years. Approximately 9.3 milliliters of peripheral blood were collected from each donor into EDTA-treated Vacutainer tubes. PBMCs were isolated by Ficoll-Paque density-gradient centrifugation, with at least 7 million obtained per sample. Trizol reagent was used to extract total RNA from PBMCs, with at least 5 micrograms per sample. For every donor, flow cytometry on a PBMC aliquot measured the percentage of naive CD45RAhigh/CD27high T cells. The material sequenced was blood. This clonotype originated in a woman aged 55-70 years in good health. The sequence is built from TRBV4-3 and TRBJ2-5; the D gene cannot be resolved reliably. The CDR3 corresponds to CASSQDWAATRLYF. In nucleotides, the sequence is TGCGCCAGCAGCCAAGATTGGGCGGCGACACGGCTGTACTTC.